What follows describes a single T cell receptor beta chain. V was clipped by 6 bases and J by 1 base, with 4 bases between them. The V gene's germline CDR1 is SGHVS and CDR2 FQNEAQ. There are 12 residues in the CDR3. Production of TCR cDNA was by 5'RACE template switching, which also added a universal primer site and UMIs. One entry per CDR3 protein results from TCRdb running MiXCR on the 5' RACE reads. Of nearly 70,000 distinct CDR3 sequences detected, about 6.5% appear once; the ten largest clones hold 37%. The data were obtained in a study of T cells after yellow fever vaccination. Background on the study: Preparation used SMART-Seq v4 Ultra Low Input for the low-cell-number fractions.

The sample in question was CD8+ T cells sorted from PBMCs, obtained about 41 days after the first yellow fever vaccination. The chain combines TRBV7-8 with TRBJ1-5, with D unclear. This TCR derives from a man aged 18 to 30 who received the YFV17D yellow fever vaccine. This chain's CDR3 is CASRLSNQPQHF. The CDR3 region has the DNA TGTGCCAGCAGATTAAGCAATCAGCCCCAGCATTTT. Supplemented by reference TRBV7-8 and TRBJ1-5, the full variable domain reads GAGVSQSPRYKVAKRGQDVALRCDPISGHVSLFWYQQALGQGPEFLTYFQNEAQLDKSGLPSDRFFAERPEGSVSTLKIQRTQQEDSAVYLCASRLSNQPQHFGDGTRLSIL.